The entry below gives a single T cell receptor (beta chain) sequence along with its context. The use of a sample-barcoded 5' primer and a J-beta primer mix characterized a second PCR of about 7 to 12 cycles. Using its own MiXCR run on the 5' RACE reads, TCRdb lists one record per CDR3 protein. The sample includes roughly 2 million distinct CDR3 sequences, 49% of them seen just once. The data were obtained in a study of blood T cells in healthy people across ages. Study-level background: Capturing about one barcoded beta molecule per two T cells was achieved by template switching.

The sequence derives from a woman aged 35 to 49 in good health. The sample was blood.

This CDR3 is CASSQVVNASGEQYF. The CDR3 DNA follows: TGCGCCAGCAGCCAAGTCGTGAACGCGAGCGGTGAGCAGTACTTC. The chain uses TRBV4-3 and TRBJ2-5, with D perhaps TRBD2 (5 bases). V lost 1 base to trimming and J lost 11 bases, with 20 bases between them. The CDR3 extends over 15 amino acids. CDR1 and CDR2 (germline): LGHNA, YSLEER.